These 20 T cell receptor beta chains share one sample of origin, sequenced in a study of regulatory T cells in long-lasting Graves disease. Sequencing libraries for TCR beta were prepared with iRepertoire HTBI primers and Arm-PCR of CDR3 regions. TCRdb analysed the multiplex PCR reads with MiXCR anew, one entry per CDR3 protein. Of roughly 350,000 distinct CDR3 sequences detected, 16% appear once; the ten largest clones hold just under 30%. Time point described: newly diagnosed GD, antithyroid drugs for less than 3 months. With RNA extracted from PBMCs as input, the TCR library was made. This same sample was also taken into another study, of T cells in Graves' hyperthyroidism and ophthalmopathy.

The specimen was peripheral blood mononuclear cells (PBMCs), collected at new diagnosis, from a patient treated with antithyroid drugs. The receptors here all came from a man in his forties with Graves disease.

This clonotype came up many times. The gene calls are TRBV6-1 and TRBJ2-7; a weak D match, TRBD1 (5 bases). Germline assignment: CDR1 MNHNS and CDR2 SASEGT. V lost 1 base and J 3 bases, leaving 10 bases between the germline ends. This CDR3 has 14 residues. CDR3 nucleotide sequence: TGTGCCAGCAGTGAAGGCCAGGGTCTCTACGAGCAGTACTTC. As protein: CASSEGQGLYEQYF.

The CDR3 here is CASSLDGRPYQETQYF. The CDR3 coding sequence is TGTGCCAGCAGCCTAGACGGTAGACCGTACCAAGAGACCCAGTACTTC. This sequence joins TRBV7-9 and TRBJ2-5; D is undetermined. The CDR3 totals 16 residues. V was trimmed by 5 bases and J by 0 bases, leaving 16 bases between them. CDR1 is SEHNR and CDR2 is FQNEAQ in the germline V gene (reference sequence).

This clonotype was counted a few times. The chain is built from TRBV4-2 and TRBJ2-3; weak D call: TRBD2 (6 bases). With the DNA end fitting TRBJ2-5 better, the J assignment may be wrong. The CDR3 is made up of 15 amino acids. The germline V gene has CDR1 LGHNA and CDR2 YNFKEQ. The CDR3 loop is CASSQVFLGRETQYF. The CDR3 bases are TGTGCCAGCAGCCAAGTTTTTTTGGGGAGGGAGACCCAGTACTTC.

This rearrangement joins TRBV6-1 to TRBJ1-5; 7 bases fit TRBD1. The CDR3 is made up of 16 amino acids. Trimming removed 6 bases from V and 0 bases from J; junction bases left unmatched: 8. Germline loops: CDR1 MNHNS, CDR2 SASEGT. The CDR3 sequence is CASRKDRFYSNQPQHF. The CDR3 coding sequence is TGTGCCAGCAGGAAGGACAGGTTCTATAGCAATCAGCCCCAGCATTTT.

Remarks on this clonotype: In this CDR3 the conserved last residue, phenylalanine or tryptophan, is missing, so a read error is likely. The CDR3 sequence is CASSVGGGDTEAFS. The CDR3 DNA follows: TGTGCCAGCAGTGTTGGAGGGGGTGACACTGAAGCTTTCTCT. V and J are TRBV2 and TRBJ1-1; a weak D match, TRBD1 (6 bases). CDR3 length: 14 amino acids. Between the trimmed V and J ends, which lost 4 bases and 3 bases, there was a span of 12 bases. CDR1 is SNHLY, CDR2 FYNNEI, per germline.

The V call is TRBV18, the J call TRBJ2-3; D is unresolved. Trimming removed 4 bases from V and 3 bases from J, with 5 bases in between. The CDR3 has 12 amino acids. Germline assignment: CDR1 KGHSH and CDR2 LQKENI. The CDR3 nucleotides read TGTGCCAGCTCACAGAGAACAGATACGCAGTATTTT. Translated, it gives CASSQRTDTQYF.

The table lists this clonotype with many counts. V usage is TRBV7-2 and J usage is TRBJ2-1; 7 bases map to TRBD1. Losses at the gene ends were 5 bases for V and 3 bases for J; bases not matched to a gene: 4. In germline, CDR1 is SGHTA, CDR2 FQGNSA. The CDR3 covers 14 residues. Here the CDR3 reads CASSPGQFYNEQFF. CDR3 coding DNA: TGTGCCAGCAGCCCGGGACAGTTCTACAATGAGCAGTTCTTC.

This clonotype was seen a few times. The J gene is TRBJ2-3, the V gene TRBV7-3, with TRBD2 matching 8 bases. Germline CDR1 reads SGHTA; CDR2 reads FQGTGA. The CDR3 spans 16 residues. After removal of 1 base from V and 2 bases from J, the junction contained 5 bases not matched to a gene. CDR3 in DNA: TGTGCCAGCAGCTTAAACGGGGGGGGGTTCACAGATACGCAGTATTTT. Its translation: CASSLNGGGFTDTQYF. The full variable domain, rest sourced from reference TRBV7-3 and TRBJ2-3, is GAGVSQTPSNKVTEKGKYVELRCDPISGHTALYWYRQSLGQGPEFLIYFQGTGAADDSGLPNDRFFAVRPEGSVSTLKIQRTERGDSAVYLCASSLNGGGFTDTQYFGPGTRLTVL.

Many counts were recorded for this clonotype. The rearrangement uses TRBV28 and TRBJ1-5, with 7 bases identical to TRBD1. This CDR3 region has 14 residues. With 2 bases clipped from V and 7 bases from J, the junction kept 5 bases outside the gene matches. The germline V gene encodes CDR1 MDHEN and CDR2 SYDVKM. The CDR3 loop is CASSLVKGGQPQHF. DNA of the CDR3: TGTGCCAGCAGTTTAGTGAAAGGGGGCCAGCCCCAGCATTTT. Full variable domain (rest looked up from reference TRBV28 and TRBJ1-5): DVKVTQSSRYLVKRTGEKVFLECVQDMDHENMFWYRQDPGLGLRLIYFSYDVKMKEKGDIPEGYSVSREKKERFSLILESASTNQTSMYLCASSLVKGGQPQHFGDGTRLSIL.

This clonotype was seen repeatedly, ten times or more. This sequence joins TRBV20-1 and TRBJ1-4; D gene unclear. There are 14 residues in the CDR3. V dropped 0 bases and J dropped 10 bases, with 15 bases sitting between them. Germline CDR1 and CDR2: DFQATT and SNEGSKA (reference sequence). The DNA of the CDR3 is TGCAGTGCTAGAGATGCGAGCGGTGAAGGAAAACTGTTTTTT. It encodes CSARDASGEGKLFF.

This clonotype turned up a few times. Here the CDR3 DNA reads TGTGCCAGCAGCGTAGACACCCAAGAGACCCAGTACTTC. Its protein is CASSVDTQETQYF. The chain combines TRBV9 with TRBJ2-5, with unresolved D. The V gene lost 0 bases and the J gene lost 1 base, with 4 bases spanning the gap. There are 13 residues in the CDR3. The germline V gene encodes CDR1 SGDLS and CDR2 YYNGEE.

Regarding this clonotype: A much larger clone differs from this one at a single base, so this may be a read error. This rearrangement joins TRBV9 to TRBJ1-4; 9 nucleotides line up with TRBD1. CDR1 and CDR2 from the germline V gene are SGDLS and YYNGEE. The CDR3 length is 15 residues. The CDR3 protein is CAGSAGQGETEKLFF. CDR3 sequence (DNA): TGTGCCGGCAGCGCGGGACAGGGTGAGACTGAAAAACTGTTTTTT.

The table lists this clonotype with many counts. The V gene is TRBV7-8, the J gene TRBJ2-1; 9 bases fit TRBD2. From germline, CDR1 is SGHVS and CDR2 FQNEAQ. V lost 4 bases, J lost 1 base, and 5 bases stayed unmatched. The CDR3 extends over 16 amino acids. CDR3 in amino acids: CASSYRAGGSYNEQFF. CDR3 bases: TGTGCCAGCAGCTACAGAGCGGGGGGATCCTACAATGAGCAGTTCTTC.

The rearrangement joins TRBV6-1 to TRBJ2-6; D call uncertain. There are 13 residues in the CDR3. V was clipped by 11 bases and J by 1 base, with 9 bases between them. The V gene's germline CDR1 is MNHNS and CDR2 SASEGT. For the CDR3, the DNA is TGTGCCTCCGGGTCTTCTGGGGCCAACGTCCTGACTTTC. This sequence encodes CASGSSGANVLTF.

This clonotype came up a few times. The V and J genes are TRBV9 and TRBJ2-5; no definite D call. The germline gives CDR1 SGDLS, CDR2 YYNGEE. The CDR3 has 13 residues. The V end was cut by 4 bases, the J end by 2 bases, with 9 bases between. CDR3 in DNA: TGTGCCAGCAGCCCGCTCGAGCAAGAGACCCAGTACTTC. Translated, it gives CASSPLEQETQYF.

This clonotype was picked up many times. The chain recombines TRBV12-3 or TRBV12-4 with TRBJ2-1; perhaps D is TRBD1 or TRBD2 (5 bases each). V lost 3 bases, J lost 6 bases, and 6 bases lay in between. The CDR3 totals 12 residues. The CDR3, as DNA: TGTGCCAGCAGTTTTGGGGGCAATGAGCAGTTCTTC. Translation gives CASSFGGNEQFF.

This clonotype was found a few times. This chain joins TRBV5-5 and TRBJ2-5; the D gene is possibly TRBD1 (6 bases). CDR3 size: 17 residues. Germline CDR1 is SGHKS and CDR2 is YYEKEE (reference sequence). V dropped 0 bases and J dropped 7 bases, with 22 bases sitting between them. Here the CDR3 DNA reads TGTGCCAGCAGCTTGGATTCGGGGTCCCCGGAAGGGGGGACCCAGTACTTC. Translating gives CASSLDSGSPEGGTQYF.

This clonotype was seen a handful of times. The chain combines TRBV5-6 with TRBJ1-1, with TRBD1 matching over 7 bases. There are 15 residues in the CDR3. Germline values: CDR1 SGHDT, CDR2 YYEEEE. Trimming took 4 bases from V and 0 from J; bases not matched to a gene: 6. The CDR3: CASSLMDRMNTEAFF. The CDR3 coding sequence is TGTGCCAGCAGCCTTATGGACAGGATGAACACTGAAGCTTTCTTT.

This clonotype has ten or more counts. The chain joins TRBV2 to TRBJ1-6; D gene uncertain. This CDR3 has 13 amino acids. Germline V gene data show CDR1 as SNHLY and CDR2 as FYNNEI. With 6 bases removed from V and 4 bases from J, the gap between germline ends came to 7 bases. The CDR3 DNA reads TGTGCCAGCAGGGCGGTTTATAATTCACCCCTCCACTTT. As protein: CASRAVYNSPLHF.

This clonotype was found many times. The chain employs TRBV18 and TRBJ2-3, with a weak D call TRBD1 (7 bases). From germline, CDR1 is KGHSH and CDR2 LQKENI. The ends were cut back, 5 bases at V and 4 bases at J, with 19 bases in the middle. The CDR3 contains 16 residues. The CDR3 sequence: CASSVTGEVRADTQYF. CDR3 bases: TGTGCCAGCTCAGTAACAGGGGAGGTGCGGGCAGATACGCAGTATTTT.